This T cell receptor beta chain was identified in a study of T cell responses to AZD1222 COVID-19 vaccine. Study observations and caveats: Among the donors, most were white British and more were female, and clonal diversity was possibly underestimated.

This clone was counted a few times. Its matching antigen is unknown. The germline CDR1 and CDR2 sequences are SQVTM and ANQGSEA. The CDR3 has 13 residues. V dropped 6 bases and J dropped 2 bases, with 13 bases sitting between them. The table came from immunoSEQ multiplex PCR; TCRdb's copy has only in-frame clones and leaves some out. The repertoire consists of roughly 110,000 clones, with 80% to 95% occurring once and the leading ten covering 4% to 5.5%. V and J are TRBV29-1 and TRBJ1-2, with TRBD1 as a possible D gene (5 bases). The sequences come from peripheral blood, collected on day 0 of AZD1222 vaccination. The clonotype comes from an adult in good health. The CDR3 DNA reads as TGCAGCGTCGAGGGGCAGGGCAACTATGGCTACACCTTC. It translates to CSVEGQGNYGYTF.